Here is one TCR beta chain with its context. Its antigen is not identified. The data are from a study of cytomegalovirus exposure and HLA in healthy donors. Study outcomes and limitations: Accurate prediction of HLA-A and HLA-B alleles (for most subjects) was reportedly achieved from TCR beta sequences. The investigators catalogued 150 to 200 TCR beta chains as cytomegalovirus-associated. Productive rates of about 87% or about 30% were seen for most TCR beta V segments in an earlier analysis.

V lost 7 bases to trimming and J lost 1 base; unmatched junction nucleotides: 15. From germline, CDR1 is MNHEY and CDR2 SMNVEV (reference sequence). This CDR3 spans 19 amino acids. Primers: 60 Vbeta forward and 13 Jbeta reverse. This table comes from immunoSEQ multiplex PCR, and its TCRdb copy is limited to in-frame clones, with some not included. The sample has about 200,000 clones; about 79% are singletons. The receptor comes from a man aged 18 to 29 in good health and CMV-seronegative. The chain joins TRBV27 to TRBJ2-1, with 11 bases fitting TRBD2. The specimen was PBMCs. The CDR3 DNA reads TGTGCCAGCAAACGGACCATGACTAGCGGGGCGCAGTCCTACAATGAGCAGTTCTTC. It is translated as CASKRTMTSGAQSYNEQFF.